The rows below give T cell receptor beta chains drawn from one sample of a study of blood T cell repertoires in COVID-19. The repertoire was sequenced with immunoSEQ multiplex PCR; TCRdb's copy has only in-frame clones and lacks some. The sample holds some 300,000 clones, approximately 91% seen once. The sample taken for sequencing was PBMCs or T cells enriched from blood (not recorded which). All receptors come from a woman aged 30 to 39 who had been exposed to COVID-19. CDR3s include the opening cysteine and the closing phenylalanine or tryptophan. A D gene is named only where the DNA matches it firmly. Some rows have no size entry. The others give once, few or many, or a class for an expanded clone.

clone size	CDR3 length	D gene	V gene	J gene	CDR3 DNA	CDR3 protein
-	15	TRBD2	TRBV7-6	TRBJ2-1	TGTGCCAGCAGTCCCGGGACTAGGACGTACAATGAGCAGTTCTTC	CASSPGTRTYNEQFF
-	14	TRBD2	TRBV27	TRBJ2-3	TGTGCCACCGTTCGGCGGGGGAGTCCACATACGCAGTATTTT	CATVRRGSPHTQYF
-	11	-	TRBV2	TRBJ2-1	TGTGCCAGCAGGGGGCAATCGGAGCAGTTCTTC	CASRGQSEQFF
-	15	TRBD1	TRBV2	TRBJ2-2	TGTGCCAGCAGCGTAGACAGGGGCGGCACCGGGGAGCTGTTTTTT	CASSVDRGGTGELFF
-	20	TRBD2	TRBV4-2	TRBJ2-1	TGTGCCAGCAGCCAAGATAGGTATAGCGGGGGGCTGGGCTCCTACAATGAGCAGTTCTTC	CASSQDRYSGGLGSYNEQFF
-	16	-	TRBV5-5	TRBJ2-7	TGTGCCAGCAGCTTGGTGCCGGGGGGCCAGGCTGGTGAGCAGTACTTC	CASSLVPGGQAGEQYF
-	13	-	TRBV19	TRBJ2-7	TGTGCCAGTAGTATAGATCAGGCTGGGGAGCAGTACTTC	CASSIDQAGEQYF
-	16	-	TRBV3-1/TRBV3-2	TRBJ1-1	TGTGCCAGCGGGGAGTCGGGCAGCCTCGTGAACACTGAAGCTTTCTTT	CASGESGSLVNTEAFF
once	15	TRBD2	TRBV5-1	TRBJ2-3	TGCGCCAGCAGCACCGGGCGGGGGGGCCTCGATACGCAGTATTTT	CASSTGRGGLDTQYF
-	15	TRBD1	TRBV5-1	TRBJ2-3	TGCGCCAGCAGCCCCAGGACAGGGAGAACAGATACGCAGTATTTT	CASSPRTGRTDTQYF
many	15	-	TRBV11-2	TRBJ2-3	TGTGCCACGAGGGACATCCACTCTGGCACAGATACGCAGTATTTT	CATRDIHSGTDTQYF
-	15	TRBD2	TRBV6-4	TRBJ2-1	TGTGCCAGTTCACGGGAGGCTAGCTCCTACAATGAGCAGTTCTTC	CASSREASSYNEQFF
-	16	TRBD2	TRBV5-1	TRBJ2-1	TGCGCCAGCAGCTCGGTGGGGCTGGGACTAGCCAATGAGCAGTTCTTC	CASSSVGLGLANEQFF
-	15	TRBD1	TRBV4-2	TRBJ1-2	TGTGCCAGCAGCCAAGGTGACGACAGGGCCTATGGCTACACCTTC	CASSQGDDRAYGYTF
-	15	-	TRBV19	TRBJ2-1	TGTGCCAGTAGTCCAGAAGACTTGATGTACAATGAGCAGTTCTTC	CASSPEDLMYNEQFF
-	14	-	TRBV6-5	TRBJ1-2	TGTGCCAGCAGTTATCGGGGGGGATCTAATGGCTACACCTTC	CASSYRGGSNGYTF
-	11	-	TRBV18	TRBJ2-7	TGTGCCAGCTCACCCGGGTACGAGCAGTACTTC	CASSPGYEQYF
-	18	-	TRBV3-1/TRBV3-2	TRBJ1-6	TGTGCCAGCAGCCTAATGGGACACCGGAGCTCCTATAATTCACCCCTCCACTTT	CASSLMGHRSSYNSPLHF
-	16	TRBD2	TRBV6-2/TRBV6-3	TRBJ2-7	TGTGCCAGCAGTCGGAAATATAGCGGGGGATTCGACGAGCAGTACTTC	CASSRKYSGGFDEQYF
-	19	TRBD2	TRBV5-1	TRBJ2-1	TGCGCCAGCAGTCCGTCGGGACTAGCGGGGGGCCGCTCCTACAATGAGCAGTTCTTC	CASSPSGLAGGRSYNEQFF
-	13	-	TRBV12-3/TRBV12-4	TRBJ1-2	TGTGCCAGCAGACCCACAGTGAACTATGGCTACACCTTC	CASRPTVNYGYTF
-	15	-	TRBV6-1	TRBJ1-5	TGTGCCAGCAGTGAAGCGCGGAGGGGCAATCAGCCCCAGCATTTT	CASSEARRGNQPQHF
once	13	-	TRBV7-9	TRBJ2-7	TGTGCCAGCAGCCTCGAACGGGTATACGAGCAGTACTTC	CASSLERVYEQYF
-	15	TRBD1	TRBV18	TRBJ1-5	TGTGCCAGCTCACAAATGACAGGGGGTAATCAGCCCCAGCATTTT	CASSQMTGGNQPQHF
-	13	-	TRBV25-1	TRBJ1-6	TGTGCCAGCAGCGCCGCGTATAATTCACCCCTCCACTTT	CASSAAYNSPLHF
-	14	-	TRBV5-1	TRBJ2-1	TGCGCCAGCAGACTCGTCAACGAGGACAATGAGCAGTTCTTC	CASRLVNEDNEQFF
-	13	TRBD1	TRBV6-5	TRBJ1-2	TGTGCCAGCAGTCCTCCAGGGGGCTATGGCTACACCTTC	CASSPPGGYGYTF
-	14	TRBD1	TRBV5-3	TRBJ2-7	TGTGCCAGAAGCCACCGGGACAGCACCTACGAGCAGTACTTC	CARSHRDSTYEQYF
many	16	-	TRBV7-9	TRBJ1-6	TGTGCCCAACCTATCGACGGGGAGATTTATAATTCACCCCTCCACTTT	CAQPIDGEIYNSPLHF
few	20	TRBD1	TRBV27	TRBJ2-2	TGTGCCAGCAGTTCCCTAATTTACCTCACCGGGACAGCTAACACCGGGGAGCTGTTTTTT	CASSSLIYLTGTANTGELFF
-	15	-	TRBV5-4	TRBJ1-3	TGTGCCAGCAGCTTGGGACAGAACTCTGGAAACACCATATATTTT	CASSLGQNSGNTIYF
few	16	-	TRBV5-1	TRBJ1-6	TGCGCCAGCAGTCGGGATCCCGGGAGCGGTAATTCACCCCTCCACTTT	CASSRDPGSGNSPLHF
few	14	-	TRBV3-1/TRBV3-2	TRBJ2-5	TGTGCCAGCAGGGTCTTCGACAGCCAAGAGACCCAGTACTTC	CASRVFDSQETQYF
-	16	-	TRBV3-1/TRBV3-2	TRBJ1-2	TGTGCCAGCAGCCAAGATGAAATTGGGGCAGGATATGGCTACACCTTC	CASSQDEIGAGYGYTF
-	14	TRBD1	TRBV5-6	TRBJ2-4	TGTGCCAGCAGCGCTGGACAGGGGGCTTACATTCAGTACTTC	CASSAGQGAYIQYF
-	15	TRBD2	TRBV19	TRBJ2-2	TGTGCCAGTAGACCAGCGGGGGGGCCTAGCGGGGAGCTGTTTTTT	CASRPAGGPSGELFF
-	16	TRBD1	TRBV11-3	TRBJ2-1	TGTGCCAGCAGCTTAGGCCCTAACGACAGGGGCAATGAGCAGTTCTTC	CASSLGPNDRGNEQFF
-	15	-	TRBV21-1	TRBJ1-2	TGTGCCAGCAGCAATAGACCCGGCAGGGGAAAAGGCTACACCTTC	CASSNRPGRGKGYTF
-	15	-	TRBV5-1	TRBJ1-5	TGCGCCAGCACTCTAGCTTCTGCCGTAAATCAGCCCCAGCATTTT	CASTLASAVNQPQHF
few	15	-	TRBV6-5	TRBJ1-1	TGTGCCAGCAAGAGGGTTGCGTGGGGAAACACTGAAGCTTTCTTT	CASKRVAWGNTEAFF
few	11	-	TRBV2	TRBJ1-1	TGTGCCAGCAACGGGAACACTGAAGCTTTCTTT	CASNGNTEAFF
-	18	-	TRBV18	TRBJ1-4	TGTGCCAGCTCACCGACAACGACAGTGGGGGGGCGCAGTGAAAAACTGTTTTTT	CASSPTTTVGGRSEKLFF
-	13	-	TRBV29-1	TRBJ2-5	TGCAGCGTTGACACGGGGAACGGAGAGACCCAGTACTTC	CSVDTGNGETQYF
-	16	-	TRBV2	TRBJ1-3	TGTGCCAGCAGTGGCCTCACAGGGCTCTCTGGAAACACCATATATTTT	CASSGLTGLSGNTIYF
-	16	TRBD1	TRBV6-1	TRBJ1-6	TGTGCCAGCAGTGAGGCCACAGGGGTCTATAATTCACCCCTCCACTTT	CASSEATGVYNSPLHF
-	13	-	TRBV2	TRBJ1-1	TGTGCCAGCAGGAGAGGGCTGAACACTGAAGCTTTCTTT	CASRRGLNTEAFF
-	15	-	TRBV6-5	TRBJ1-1	TGTGCCAGCAGTTACGGGGGGGTTTTGAACACTGAAGCTTTCTTT	CASSYGGVLNTEAFF
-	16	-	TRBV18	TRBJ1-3	TGTGCCAGCTCACCACCGACTACAGGGCTCGGAAACACCATATATTTT	CASSPPTTGLGNTIYF
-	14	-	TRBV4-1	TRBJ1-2	TGCGCCAGCAGCCAAGGACAGCAGGTAGAAGGCTACACCTTC	CASSQGQQVEGYTF
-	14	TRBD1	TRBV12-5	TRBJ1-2	TGTGCTAGTGGTGAAGGACAGGTGGGCTATGGCTACACCTTC	CASGEGQVGYGYTF
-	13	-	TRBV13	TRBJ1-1	TGTGCCAGCAGCCCCGGAGGGAGCACTGAAGCTTTCTTT	CASSPGGSTEAFF
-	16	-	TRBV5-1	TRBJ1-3	TGCGCCAGCAGCTTGGGTACAGTGAGCTCTGGAAACACCATATATTTT	CASSLGTVSSGNTIYF
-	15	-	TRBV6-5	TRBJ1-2	TGTGCCAGCAGAAACTCAGGGGCTGCGAACTATGGCTACACCTTC	CASRNSGAANYGYTF
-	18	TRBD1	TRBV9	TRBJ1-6	TGTGCCAGCAGCTCTCGGACAGGGGGGGTTTCGGATAATTCACCCCTCCACTTT	CASSSRTGGVSDNSPLHF